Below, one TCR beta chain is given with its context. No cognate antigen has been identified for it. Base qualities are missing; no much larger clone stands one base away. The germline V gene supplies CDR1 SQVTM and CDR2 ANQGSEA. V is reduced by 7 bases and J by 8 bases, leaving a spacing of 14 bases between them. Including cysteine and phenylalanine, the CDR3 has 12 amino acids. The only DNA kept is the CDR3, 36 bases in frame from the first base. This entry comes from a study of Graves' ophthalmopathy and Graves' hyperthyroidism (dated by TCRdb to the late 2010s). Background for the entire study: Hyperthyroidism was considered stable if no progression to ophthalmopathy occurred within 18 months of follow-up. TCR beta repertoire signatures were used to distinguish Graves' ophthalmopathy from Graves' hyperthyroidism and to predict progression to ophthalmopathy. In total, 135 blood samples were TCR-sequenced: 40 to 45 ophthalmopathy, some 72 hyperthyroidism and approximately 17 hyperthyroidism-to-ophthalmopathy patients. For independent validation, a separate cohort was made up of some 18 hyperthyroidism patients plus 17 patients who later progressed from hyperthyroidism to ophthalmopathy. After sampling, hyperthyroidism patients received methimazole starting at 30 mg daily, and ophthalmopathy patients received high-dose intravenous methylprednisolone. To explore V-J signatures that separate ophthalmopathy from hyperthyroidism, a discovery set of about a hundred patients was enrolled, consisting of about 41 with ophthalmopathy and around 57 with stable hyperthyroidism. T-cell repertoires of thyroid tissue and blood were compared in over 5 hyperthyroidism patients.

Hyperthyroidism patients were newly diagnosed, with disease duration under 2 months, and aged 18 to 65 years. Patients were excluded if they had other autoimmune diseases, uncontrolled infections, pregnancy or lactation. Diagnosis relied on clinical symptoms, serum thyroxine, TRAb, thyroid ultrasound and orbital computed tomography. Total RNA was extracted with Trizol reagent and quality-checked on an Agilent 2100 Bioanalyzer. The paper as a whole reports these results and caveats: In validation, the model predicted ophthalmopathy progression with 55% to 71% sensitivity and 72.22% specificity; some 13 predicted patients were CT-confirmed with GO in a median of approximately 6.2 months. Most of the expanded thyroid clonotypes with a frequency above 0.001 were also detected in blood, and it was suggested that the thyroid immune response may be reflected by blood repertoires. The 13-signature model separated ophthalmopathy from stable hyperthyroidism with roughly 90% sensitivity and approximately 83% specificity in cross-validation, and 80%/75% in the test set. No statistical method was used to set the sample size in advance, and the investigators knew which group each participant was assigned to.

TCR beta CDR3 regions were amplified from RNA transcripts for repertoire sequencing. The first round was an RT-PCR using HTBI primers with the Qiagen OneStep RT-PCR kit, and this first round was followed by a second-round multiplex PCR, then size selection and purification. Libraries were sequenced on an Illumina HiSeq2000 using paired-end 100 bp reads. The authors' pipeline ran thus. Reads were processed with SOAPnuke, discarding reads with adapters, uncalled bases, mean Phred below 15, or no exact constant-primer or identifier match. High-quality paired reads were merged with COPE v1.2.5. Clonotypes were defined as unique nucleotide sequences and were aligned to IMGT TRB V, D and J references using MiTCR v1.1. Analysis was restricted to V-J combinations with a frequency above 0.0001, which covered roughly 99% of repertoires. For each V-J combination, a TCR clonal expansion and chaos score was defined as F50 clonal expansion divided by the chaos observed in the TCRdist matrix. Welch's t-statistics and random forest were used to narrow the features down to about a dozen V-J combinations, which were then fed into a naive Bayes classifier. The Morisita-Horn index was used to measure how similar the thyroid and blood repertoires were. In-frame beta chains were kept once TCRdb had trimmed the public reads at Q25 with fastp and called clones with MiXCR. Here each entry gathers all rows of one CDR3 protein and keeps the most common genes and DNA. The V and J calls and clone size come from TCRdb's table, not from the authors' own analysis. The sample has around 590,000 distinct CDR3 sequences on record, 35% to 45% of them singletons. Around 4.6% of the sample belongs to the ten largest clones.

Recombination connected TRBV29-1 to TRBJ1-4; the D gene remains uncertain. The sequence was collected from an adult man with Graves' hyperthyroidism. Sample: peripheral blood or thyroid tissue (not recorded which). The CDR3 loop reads CSAVEGREKLFF. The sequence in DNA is TGCAGCGCAGTCGAGGGAAGGGAAAAACTGTTTTTT.